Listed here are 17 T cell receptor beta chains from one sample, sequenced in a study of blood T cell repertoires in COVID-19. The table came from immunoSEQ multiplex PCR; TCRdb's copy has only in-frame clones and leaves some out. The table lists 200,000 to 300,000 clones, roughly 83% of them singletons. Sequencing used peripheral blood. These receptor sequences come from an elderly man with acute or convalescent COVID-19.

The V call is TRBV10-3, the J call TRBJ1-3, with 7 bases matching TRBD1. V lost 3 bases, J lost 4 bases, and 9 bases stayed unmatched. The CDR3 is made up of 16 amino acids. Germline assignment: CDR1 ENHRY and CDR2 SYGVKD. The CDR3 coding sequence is TGTGCCATCAGTGACTCGGGAAAGGACAGGGGAAACACCATATATTTT. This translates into CAISDSGKDRGNTIYF.

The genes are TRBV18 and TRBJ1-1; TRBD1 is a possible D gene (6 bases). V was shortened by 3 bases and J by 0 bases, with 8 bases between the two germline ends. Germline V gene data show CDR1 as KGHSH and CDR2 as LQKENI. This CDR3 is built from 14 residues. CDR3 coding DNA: TGTGCCAGCTCACCCGGACAGATGAACACTGAAGCTTTCTTT. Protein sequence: CASSPGQMNTEAFF.

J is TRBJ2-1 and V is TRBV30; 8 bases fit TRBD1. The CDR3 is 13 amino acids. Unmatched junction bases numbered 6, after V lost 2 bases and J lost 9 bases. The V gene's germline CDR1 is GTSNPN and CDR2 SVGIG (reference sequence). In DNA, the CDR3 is TGTGCCTGGAGTCAGACAGGGGACGGTGAGCAGTTCTTC. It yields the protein CAWSQTGDGEQFF.

CDR3 sequence (DNA): TGTGCCAGCAGGTTAGGACAGAACACCGGGGAGCTGTTTTTT. This translates into CASRLGQNTGELFF. This rearrangement joins TRBV2 to TRBJ2-2; tentative D call: TRBD1 (5 bases). Looked up from germline, CDR1 is SNHLY and CDR2 is FYNNEI. Trimming left V 6 bases short and J 1 base short, with 9 bases between. The CDR3 has 14 amino acids. The full variable domain, completed using reference TRBV2 and TRBJ2-2, is EPEVTQTPSHQVTQMGQEVILRCVPISNHLYFYWYRQILGQKVEFLVSFYNNEISEKSEIFDDQFSVERPDGSNFTLKIRSTKLEDSAMYFCASRLGQNTGELFFGEGSRLTVL.

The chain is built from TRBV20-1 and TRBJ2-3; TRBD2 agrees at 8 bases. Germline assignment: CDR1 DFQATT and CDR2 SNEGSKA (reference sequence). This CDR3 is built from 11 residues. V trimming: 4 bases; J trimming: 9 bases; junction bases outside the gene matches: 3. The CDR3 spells CSAIGGRTQYF. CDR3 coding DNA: TGCAGTGCTATAGGCGGGAGGACGCAGTATTTT.

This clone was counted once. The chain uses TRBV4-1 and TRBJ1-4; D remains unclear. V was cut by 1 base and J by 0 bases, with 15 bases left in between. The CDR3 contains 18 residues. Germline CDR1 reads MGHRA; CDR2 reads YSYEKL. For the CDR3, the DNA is TGCGCCAGCAGCCAAGGGGTTTCCTGGGGAGCAACTAATGAAAAACTGTTTTTT. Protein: CASSQGVSWGATNEKLFF.

Here the CDR3 DNA reads TGTGCCACCAGTGATCTCAAGCGGGAGCCGGAGCAGTTCTTC. Amino acids: CATSDLKREPEQFF. The rearrangement joins TRBV24-1 to TRBJ2-1; 8 bases are shared with TRBD2. This CDR3 is 14 amino acids long. Unmatched junction bases numbered 7, after V lost 3 bases and J lost 10 bases. Germline V lookup: CDR1 KGHDR, CDR2 SFDVKD.

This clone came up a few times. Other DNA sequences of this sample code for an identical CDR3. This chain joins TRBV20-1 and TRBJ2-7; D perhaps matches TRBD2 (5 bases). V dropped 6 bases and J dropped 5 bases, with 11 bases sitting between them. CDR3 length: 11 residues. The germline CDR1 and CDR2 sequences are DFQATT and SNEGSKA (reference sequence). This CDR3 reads CSASSGHEQYF. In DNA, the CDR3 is TGCAGTGCCTCAAGCGGCCACGAGCAGTACTTC.

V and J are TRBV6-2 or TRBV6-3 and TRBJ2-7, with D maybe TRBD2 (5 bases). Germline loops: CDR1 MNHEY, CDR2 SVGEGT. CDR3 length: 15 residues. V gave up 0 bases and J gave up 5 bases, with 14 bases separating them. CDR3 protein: CASSYSRTPYDEQYF. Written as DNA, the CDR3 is TGTGCCAGCAGTTACTCCCGGACTCCCTATGACGAGCAGTACTTC.

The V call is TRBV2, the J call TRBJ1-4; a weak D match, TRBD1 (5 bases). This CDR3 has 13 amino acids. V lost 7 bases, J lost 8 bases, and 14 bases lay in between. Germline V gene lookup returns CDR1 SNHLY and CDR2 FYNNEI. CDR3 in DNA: TGTGCCAGCAACCGCAGGGAAGGGGAAAAACTGTTTTTT. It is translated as CASNRREGEKLFF.

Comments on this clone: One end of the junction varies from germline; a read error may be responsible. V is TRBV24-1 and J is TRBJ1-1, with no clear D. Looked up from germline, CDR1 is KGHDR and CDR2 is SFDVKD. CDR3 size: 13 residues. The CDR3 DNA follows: TGTGCCACCAGGGCTTCGGGGAACGCTGAAGCTTTCTTT. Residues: CATRASGNAEAFF.

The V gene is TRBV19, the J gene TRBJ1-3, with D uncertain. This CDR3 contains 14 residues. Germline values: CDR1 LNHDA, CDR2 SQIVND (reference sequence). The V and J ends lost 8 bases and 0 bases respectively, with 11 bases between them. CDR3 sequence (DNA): TGTGCCAGTCCGTCCGGGAGCTCTGGAAACACCATATATTTT. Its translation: CASPSGSSGNTIYF. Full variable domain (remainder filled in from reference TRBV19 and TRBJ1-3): DGGITQSPKYLFRKEGQNVTLSCEQNLNHDAMYWYRQDPGQGLRLIYYSQIVNDFQKGDIAEGYSVSREKKESFPLTVTSAQKNPTAFYLCASPSGSSGNTIYFGEGSWLTVV.

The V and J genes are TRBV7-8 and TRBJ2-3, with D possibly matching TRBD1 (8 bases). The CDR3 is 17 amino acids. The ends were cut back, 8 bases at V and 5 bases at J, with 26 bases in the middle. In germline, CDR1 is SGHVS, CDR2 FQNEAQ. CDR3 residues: CASSGTGVKRGEDTQYF. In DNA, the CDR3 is TGTGCCAGCTCGGGGACAGGAGTGAAGCGGGGTGAAGATACGCAGTATTTT.

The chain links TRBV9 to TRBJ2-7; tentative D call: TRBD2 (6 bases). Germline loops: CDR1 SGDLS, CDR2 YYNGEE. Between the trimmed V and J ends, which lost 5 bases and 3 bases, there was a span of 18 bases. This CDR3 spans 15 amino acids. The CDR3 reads CASSRGTDVRYEQYF. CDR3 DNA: TGTGCCAGCAGTCGGGGGACCGACGTTCGCTACGAGCAGTACTTC.

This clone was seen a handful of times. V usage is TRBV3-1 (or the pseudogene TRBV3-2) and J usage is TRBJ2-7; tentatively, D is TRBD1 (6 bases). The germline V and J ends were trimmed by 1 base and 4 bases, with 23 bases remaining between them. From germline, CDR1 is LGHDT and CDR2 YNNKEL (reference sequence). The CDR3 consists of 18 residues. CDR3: CASSQGGLERIIRYEQYF. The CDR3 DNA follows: TGTGCCAGCAGCCAAGGGGGGCTGGAGAGGATCATAAGGTACGAGCAGTACTTC.

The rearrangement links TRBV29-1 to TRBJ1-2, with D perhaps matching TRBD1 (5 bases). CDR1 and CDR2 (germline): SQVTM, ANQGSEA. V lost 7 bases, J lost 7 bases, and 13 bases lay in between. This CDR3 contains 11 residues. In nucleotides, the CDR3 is TGCAGCGCCGCAAGGGGTTTTGGCTACACCTTC. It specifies CSAARGFGYTF.

The DNA of the CDR3 is TGTGCCACCAGTGATTTGGGGGGGTCCGGGGAGCTGTTTTTT. Protein: CATSDLGGSGELFF. The chain carries TRBV24-1 and TRBJ2-2, with D possibly TRBD2 on 6 matching bases. Germline V CDR1 and CDR2: KGHDR, SFDVKD. V gave up 0 bases and J gave up 6 bases, with 7 bases separating them. The CDR3 is 14 residues long.